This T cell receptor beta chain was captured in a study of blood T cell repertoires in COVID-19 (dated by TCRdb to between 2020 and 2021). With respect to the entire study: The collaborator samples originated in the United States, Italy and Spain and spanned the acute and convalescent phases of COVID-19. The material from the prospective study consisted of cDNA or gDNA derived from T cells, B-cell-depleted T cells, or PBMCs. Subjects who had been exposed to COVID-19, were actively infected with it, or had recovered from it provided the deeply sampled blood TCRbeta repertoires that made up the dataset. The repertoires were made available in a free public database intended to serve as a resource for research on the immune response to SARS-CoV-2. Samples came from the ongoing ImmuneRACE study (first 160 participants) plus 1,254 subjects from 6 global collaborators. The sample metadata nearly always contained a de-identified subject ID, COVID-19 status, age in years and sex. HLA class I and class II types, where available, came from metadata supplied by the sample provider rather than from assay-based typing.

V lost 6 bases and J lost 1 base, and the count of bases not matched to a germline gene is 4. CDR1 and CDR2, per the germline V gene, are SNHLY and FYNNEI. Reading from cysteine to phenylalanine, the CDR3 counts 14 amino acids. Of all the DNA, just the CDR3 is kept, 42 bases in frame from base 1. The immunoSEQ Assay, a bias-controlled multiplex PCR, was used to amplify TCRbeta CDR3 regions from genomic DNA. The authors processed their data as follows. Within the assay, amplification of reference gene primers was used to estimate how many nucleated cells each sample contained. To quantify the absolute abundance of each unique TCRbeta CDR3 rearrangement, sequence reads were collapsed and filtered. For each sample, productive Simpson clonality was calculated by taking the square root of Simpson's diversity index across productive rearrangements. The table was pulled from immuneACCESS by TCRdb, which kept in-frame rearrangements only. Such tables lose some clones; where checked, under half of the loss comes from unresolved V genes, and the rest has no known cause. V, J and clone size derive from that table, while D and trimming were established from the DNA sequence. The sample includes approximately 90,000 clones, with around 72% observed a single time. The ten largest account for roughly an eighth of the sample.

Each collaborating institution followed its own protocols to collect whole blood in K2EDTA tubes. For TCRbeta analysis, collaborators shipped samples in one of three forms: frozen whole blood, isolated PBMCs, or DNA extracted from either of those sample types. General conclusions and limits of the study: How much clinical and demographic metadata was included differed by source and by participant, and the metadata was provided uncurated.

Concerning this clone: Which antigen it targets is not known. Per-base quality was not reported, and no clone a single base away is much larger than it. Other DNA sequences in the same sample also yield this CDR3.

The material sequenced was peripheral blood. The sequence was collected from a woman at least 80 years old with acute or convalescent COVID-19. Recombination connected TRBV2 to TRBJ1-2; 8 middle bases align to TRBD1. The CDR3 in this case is CASRRDRLNYGYTF. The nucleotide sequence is TGTGCCAGCAGACGGGACAGGCTTAACTATGGCTACACCTTC.